This record covers a single T cell receptor (beta chain). What it binds is unknown. Time point specified: persistent/refractory GD, antithyroid drugs over 5 years with positive TRAb. Generation of the TCR library employed RNA extracted from PBMCs. This entry comes from a study of regulatory T cells in long-lasting Graves disease. Germline V gene sequence: CDR1 SQVTM, CDR2 ANQGSEA. V dropped 6 bases and J dropped 6 bases, with 18 bases sitting between them. CDR3 length: 14 amino acids. HTBI primers from iRepertoire and Arm-PCR of CDR3 regions yielded the TCR beta libraries. TCRdb used MiXCR to reprocess the multiplex PCR reads, holding one entry per CDR3 protein. The table includes 300,000 to 400,000 distinct CDR3 sequences, about 18% detected once. Regarding the study as a whole: Results may be inaccurate due to the small sample size.

This TCR was recovered from a female donor with Graves disease. The input for sequencing was peripheral blood mononuclear cells (PBMCs), taken when the disease was refractory, from a patient treated with antithyroid drugs. The V gene is TRBV29-1, the J gene TRBJ1-5; D may be TRBD1 (6 bases). The CDR3 region is CSVPGTGFGQPQHF. The CDR3 bases are TGCAGCGTCCCGGGTACAGGGTTCGGTCAGCCCCAGCATTTT.